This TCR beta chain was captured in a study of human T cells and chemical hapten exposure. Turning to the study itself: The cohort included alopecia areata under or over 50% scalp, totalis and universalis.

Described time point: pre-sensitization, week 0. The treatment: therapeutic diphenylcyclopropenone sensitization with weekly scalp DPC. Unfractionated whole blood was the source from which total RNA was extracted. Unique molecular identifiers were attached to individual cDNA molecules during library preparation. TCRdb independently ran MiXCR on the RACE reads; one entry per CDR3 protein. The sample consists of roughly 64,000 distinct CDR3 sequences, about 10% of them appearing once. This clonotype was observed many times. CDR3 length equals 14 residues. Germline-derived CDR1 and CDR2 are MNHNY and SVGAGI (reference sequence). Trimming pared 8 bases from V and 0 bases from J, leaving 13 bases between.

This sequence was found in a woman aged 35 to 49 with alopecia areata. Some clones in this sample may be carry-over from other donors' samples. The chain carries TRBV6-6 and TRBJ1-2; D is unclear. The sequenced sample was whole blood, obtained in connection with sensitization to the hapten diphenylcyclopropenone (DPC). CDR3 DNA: TGTGCCAGCTTCCTAGAGGGAACTAACTATGGCTACACCTTC. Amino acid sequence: CASFLEGTNYGYTF.